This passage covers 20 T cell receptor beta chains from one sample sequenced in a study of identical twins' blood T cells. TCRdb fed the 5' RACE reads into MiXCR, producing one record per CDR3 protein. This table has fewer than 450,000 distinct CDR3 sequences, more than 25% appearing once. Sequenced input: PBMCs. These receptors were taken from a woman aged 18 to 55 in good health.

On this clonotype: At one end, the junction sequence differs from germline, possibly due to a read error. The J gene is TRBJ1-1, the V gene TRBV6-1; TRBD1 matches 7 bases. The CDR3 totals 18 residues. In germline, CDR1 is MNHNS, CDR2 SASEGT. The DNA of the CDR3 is TGTGTCAGCAAGCGGGCCCCCCAAGAACAGGGGATGAACACTGAAGCTTTCTTT. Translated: CVSKRAPQEQGMNTEAFF.

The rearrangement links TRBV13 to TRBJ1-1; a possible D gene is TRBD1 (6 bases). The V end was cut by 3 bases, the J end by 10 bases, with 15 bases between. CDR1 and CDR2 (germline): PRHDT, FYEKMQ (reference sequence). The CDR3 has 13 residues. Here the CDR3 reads CASSFEPGAGAFF. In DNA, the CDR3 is TGTGCCAGCAGCTTCGAACCGGGGGCTGGAGCTTTCTTT. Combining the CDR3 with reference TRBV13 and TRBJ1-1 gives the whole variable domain AAGVIQSPRHLIKEKRETATLKCYPIPRHDTVYWYQQGPGQDPQFLISFYEKMQSDKGSIPDRFSAQQFSDYHSELNMSSLELGDSALYFCASSFEPGAGAFFGQGTRLTVV.

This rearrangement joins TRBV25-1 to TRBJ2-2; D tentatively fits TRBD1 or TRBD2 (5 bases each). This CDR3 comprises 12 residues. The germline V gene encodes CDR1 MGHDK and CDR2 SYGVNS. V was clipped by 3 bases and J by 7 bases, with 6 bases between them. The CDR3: CASSEGVGELFF. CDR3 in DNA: TGTGCCAGCAGTGAGGGGGTCGGGGAGCTGTTTTTT.

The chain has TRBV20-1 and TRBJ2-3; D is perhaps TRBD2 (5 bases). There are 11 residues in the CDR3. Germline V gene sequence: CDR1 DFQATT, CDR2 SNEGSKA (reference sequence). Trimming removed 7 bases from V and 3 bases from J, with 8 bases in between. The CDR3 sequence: CSGGKTDTQYF. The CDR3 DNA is TGCAGTGGAGGGAAGACAGATACGCAGTATTTT.

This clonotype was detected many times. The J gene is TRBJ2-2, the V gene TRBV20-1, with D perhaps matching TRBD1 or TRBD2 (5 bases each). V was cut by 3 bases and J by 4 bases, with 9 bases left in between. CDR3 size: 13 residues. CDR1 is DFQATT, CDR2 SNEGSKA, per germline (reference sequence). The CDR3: CSASSGTTGELFF. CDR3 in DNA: TGCAGTGCTAGTTCGGGGACCACCGGGGAGCTGTTTTTT.

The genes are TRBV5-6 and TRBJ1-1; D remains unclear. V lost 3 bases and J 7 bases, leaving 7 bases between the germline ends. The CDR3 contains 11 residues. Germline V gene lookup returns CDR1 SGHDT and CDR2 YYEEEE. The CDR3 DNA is TGTGCCAGCAGCTACAGACTTGAAGCTTTCTTT. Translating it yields CASSYRLEAFF. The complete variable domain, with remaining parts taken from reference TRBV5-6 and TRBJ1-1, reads DAGVTQSPTHLIKTRGQQVTLRCSPKSGHDTVSWYQQALGQGPQFIFQYYEEEERQRGNFPDRFSGHQFPNYSSELNVNALLLGDSALYLCASSYRLEAFFGQGTRLTVV.

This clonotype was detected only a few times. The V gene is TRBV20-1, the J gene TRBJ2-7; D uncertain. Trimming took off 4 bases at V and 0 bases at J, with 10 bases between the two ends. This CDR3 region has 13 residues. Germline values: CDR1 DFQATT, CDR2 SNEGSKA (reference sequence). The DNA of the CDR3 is TGCAGTGCTAAGGACCGGAGCTCCTACGAGCAGTACTTC. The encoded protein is CSAKDRSSYEQYF.

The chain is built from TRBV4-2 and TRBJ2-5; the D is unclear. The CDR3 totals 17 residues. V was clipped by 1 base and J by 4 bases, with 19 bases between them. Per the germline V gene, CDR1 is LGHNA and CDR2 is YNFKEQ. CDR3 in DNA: TGTGCCAGCAGCCAAGGTGATCGCCCCGCTATAAGAGAGACCCAGTACTTC. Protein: CASSQGDRPAIRETQYF.

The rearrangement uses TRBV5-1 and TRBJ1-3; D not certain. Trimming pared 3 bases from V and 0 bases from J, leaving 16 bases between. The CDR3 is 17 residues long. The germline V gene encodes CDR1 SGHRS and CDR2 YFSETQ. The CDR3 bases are TGCGCCAGCAGCTCCCCGGCTGAGGACGTCTCTGGAAACACCATATATTTT. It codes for CASSSPAEDVSGNTIYF.

The CDR3 loop is CASSLEGGSAGMNTEAFF. The CDR3 region has the DNA TGCGCCAGCAGCTTGGAGGGGGGCTCAGCGGGAATGAACACTGAAGCTTTCTTT. V and J are TRBV5-1 and TRBJ1-1; TRBD1 might be the D (6 bases). Trimming shortened V by 0 bases and J by 0 bases, and 18 bases separated the two germline ends. The CDR3 length is 18 residues. The germline gives CDR1 SGHRS, CDR2 YFSETQ.

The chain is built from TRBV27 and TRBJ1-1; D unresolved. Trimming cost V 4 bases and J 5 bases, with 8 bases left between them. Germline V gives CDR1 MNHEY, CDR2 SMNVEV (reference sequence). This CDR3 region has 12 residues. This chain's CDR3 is CASSSPRTEAFF. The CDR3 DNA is TGTGCCAGCAGTTCGCCGAGGACTGAAGCTTTCTTT.

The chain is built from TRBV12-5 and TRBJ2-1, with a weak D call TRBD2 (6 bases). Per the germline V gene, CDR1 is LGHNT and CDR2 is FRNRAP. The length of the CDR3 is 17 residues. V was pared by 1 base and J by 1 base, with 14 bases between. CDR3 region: CASGLDPIAVSYNEQFF. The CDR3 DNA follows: TGTGCTAGTGGTTTGGATCCGATAGCGGTATCCTACAATGAGCAGTTCTTC.

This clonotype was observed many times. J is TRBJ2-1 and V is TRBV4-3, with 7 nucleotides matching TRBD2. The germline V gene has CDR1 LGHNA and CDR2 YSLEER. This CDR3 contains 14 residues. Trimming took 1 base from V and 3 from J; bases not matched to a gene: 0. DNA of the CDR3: TGCGCCAGCAGCCAAGGGACTAGCTACAATGAGCAGTTCTTC. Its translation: CASSQGTSYNEQFF.

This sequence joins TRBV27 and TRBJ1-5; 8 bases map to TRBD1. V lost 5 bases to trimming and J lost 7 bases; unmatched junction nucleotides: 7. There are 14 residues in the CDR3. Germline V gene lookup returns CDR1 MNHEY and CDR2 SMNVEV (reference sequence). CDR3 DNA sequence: TGTGCCAGCAGTGGACAGGGTAGGGGACAGCCCCAGCATTTT. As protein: CASSGQGRGQPQHF.

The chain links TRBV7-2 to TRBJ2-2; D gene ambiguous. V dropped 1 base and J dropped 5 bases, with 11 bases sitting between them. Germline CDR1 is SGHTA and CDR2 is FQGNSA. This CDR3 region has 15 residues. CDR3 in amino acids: CASSLVPLGTGELFF. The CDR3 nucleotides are TGTGCCAGCAGCTTAGTACCGCTGGGAACCGGGGAGCTGTTTTTT.

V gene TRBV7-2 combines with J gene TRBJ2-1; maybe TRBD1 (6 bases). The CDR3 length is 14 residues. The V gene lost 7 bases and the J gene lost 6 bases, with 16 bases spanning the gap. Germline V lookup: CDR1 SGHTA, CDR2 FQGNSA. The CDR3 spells CASILDRSVNEQFF. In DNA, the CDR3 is TGTGCCAGCATCCTAGACAGGTCTGTCAATGAGCAGTTCTTC.

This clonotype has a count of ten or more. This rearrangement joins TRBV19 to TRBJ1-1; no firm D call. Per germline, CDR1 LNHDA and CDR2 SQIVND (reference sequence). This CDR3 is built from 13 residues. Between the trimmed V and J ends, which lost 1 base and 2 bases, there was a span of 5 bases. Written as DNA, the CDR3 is TGTGCCAGTAGTATAGGGGCTAACACTGAAGCTTTCTTT. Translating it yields CASSIGANTEAFF.

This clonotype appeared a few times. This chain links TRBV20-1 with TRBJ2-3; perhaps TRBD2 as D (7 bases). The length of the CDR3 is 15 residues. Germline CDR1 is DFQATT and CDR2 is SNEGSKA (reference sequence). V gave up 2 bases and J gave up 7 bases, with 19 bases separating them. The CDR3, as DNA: TGCAGTGCTAGAACCGGGGCGGGGGCGTGGTATACGCAGTATTTT. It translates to CSARTGAGAWYTQYF.

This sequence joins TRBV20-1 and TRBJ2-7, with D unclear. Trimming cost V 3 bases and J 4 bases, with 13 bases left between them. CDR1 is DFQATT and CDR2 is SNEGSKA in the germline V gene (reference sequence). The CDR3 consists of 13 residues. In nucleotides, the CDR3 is TGCAGTGCTAGGTACCCCCAGAAGTACGAGCAGTACTTC. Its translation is CSARYPQKYEQYF.

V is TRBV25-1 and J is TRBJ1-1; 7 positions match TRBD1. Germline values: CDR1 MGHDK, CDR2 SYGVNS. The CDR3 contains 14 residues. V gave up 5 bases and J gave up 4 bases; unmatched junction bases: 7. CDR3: CASSKLTGTTEAFF. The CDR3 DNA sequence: TGTGCCAGCAGTAAACTGACAGGGACCACTGAAGCTTTCTTT.